These 26 T cell receptor beta chains came from one sample sequenced in a study of cytomegalovirus exposure and HLA in healthy donors. The PCR made use of 60 Vbeta and 13 Jbeta primers. Produced via immunoSEQ multiplex PCR; TCRdb's table is partial and in-frame only. The sample includes 150,000 or so clones, about 85% of them seen just once. Input material: PBMCs. The source is a young man in good health and CMV-seropositive.

This chain uses TRBV9 with TRBJ2-3, with TRBD2 identical over 10 bases. The trim removed 1 base at V and 3 bases at J, leaving 8 bases unmatched. The germline gives CDR1 SGDLS, CDR2 YYNGEE. The CDR3 runs 17 residues. The CDR3 region is CASSVRALAGVTDTQYF. CDR3 in DNA: TGTGCCAGCAGCGTACGAGCTCTAGCGGGAGTTACAGATACGCAGTATTTT.

The chain has TRBV7-2 and TRBJ1-1; D might be TRBD1 (5 bases). The germline V and J ends were trimmed by 5 bases and 8 bases, with 9 bases remaining between them. This CDR3 is 11 amino acids long. The V gene's germline CDR1 is SGHTA and CDR2 FQGNSA. In DNA, the CDR3 is TGTGCCAGCAGCCCAGGGAGGGAAGCTTTCTTT. This sequence encodes CASSPGREAFF.

The rearrangement uses TRBV9 and TRBJ2-7; the D is unclear. CDR3 size: 11 residues. Trimming shortened V by 0 bases and J by 7 bases, and 5 bases separated the two germline ends. Germline V CDR1 and CDR2: SGDLS, YYNGEE. The CDR3 loop is CASSVVREQYF. The CDR3 nucleotides read TGTGCCAGCAGCGTAGTGCGGGAGCAGTACTTC.

The chain recombines TRBV6-6 with TRBJ1-3, with 8 bases identical to TRBD1. Per the germline V gene, CDR1 is MNHNY and CDR2 is SVGAGI (reference sequence). The CDR3 consists of 13 residues. V gave up 10 bases and J gave up 4 bases; unmatched junction bases: 6. The DNA for the CDR3 is TGTGCCACCCGGACAGGGAGCGGAAACACCATATATTTT. Its protein product is CATRTGSGNTIYF.

The V gene is TRBV6-1, the J gene TRBJ1-5; a possible D gene is TRBD1 (6 bases). CDR1 is MNHNS and CDR2 is SASEGT in the germline V gene. The CDR3 consists of 13 residues. Trimming cost V 8 bases and J 7 bases, with 15 bases left between them. The CDR3 loop reads CASVNRDGQPQHF. CDR3 sequence (DNA): TGTGCCAGCGTTAACAGGGACGGACAGCCCCAGCATTTT.

The V call is TRBV19, the J call TRBJ2-5; 7 bases agree with TRBD1. The CDR3 spans 13 residues. J gave up 2 bases and V 6 bases, and 3 bases lay outside the gene matches. Looked up from germline, CDR1 is LNHDA and CDR2 is SQIVND (reference sequence). The CDR3 reads CASSGQVQETQYF. CDR3 nucleotides: TGTGCCAGTAGCGGACAGGTACAAGAGACCCAGTACTTC.

The gene calls are TRBV28 and TRBJ2-7, with 7 bases fitting TRBD2. The CDR3 contains 13 residues. V shed 7 bases and J 6 bases; nucleotides not matched to a gene: 9. Per germline, CDR1 MDHEN and CDR2 SYDVKM. This CDR3 is CASKVSGGREQYF. Here the CDR3 DNA reads TGTGCCAGCAAAGTGTCGGGAGGTCGCGAGCAGTACTTC. The whole variable domain, filled in from reference TRBV28 and TRBJ2-7, reads DVKVTQSSRYLVKRTGEKVFLECVQDMDHENMFWYRQDPGLGLRLIYFSYDVKMKEKGDIPEGYSVSREKKERFSLILESASTNQTSMYLCASKVSGGREQYFGPGTRLTVT.

The chain carries TRBV27 and TRBJ2-1; D is perhaps TRBD1 (5 bases). The germline V gene encodes CDR1 MNHEY and CDR2 SMNVEV (reference sequence). The CDR3 covers 14 residues. V was clipped by 2 bases and J by 9 bases, with 14 bases between them. This CDR3 is CASSLGSGQGEQFF. CDR3 DNA sequence: TGTGCCAGCAGTTTAGGCTCAGGGCAGGGTGAGCAGTTCTTC.

The chain couples TRBV25-1 to TRBJ2-3; TRBD1 aligns across 7 bases. Germline values: CDR1 MGHDK, CDR2 SYGVNS. The CDR3 extends over 13 amino acids. J was trimmed by 0 bases and V by 11 bases; bases with no gene match: 5. In nucleotides, the CDR3 is TGTGCCGGACAGGACAGTAGCACAGATACGCAGTATTTT. This translates into CAGQDSSTDTQYF.

This sequence joins TRBV18 and TRBJ1-6; D gene ambiguous. Germline V gives CDR1 KGHSH, CDR2 LQKENI. The CDR3 totals 14 residues. The V end was cut by 6 bases, the J end by 6 bases, with 12 bases between. As DNA, the CDR3 is TGTGCCAGCTCCCTTACTCATGCTAATTCACCCCTCCACTTT. This gives the protein CASSLTHANSPLHF.

The V gene is TRBV5-8, the J gene TRBJ2-2, with 7 bases matching TRBD1. V gave up 6 bases and J gave up 5 bases; unmatched junction bases: 7. Germline-derived CDR1 and CDR2 are SGHTS and YDEGEE. The CDR3 loop spans 14 amino acids. In DNA, the CDR3 is TGTGCCAGCACCCTTCAGGGGGTTACCGGGGAGCTGTTTTTT. It is translated as CASTLQGVTGELFF.

This chain uses TRBV5-4 with TRBJ2-2; D possibly corresponds to TRBD1 (5 bases). Trimming took off 4 bases at V and 0 bases at J, with 13 bases between the two ends. This CDR3 is 16 amino acids long. CDR1 is SGHNT, CDR2 YYREEE, per germline (reference sequence). CDR3 sequence reads: CASSLPPGTNTGELFF. Here the CDR3 DNA reads TGTGCCAGCAGCCTCCCCCCAGGGACGAACACCGGGGAGCTGTTTTTT.

A single count supports this clone. The chain recombines TRBV5-1 with TRBJ1-1; D is unresolved. The CDR3 spans 15 residues. Germline V gene lookup returns CDR1 SGHRS and CDR2 YFSETQ. V lost 1 base to trimming and J lost 0 bases, with 10 bases between them. The CDR3 region is CASSLSLAVNTEAFF. The DNA of the CDR3 is TGCGCCAGCAGCTTGTCCCTGGCCGTGAACACTGAAGCTTTCTTT.

The gene calls are TRBV6-5 and TRBJ2-5; TRBD2 matches 8 bases. The V and J ends lost 4 bases and 5 bases, in that order; junction bases with no gene match: 9. Germline V lookup: CDR1 MNHEY, CDR2 SVGAGI. This CDR3 contains 15 residues. CDR3 protein: CASSSGGAGSETQYF. For the CDR3, the DNA is TGTGCCAGCAGTTCGGGGGGGGCCGGGAGTGAGACCCAGTACTTC.

This rearrangement joins TRBV4-3 to TRBJ1-2; D remains unclear. Trimming took off 2 bases at V and 8 bases at J, with 12 bases between the two ends. The CDR3 runs 13 residues. Looked up from germline, CDR1 is LGHNA and CDR2 is YSLEER. The CDR3, as DNA: TGCGCCAGCAGCCAACAAGTGGGCAGGGGCTACACCTTC. Translated: CASSQQVGRGYTF.

This chain joins TRBV30 and TRBJ1-1; D gene ambiguous. Trimming took off 0 bases at V and 1 base at J, with 6 bases between the two ends. There are 13 residues in the CDR3. The germline gives CDR1 GTSNPN, CDR2 SVGIG (reference sequence). CDR3 nucleotide sequence: TGTGCCTGGAGTGTTCACGGGAACACTGAAGCTTTCTTT. As protein: CAWSVHGNTEAFF. Based on the CDR3 plus reference TRBV30 and TRBJ1-1, the full variable domain is SQTIHQWPATLVQPVGSPLSLECTVEGTSNPNLYWYRQAAGRGLQLLFYSVGIGQISSEVPQNLSASRPQDRQFILSSKKLLLSDSGFYLCAWSVHGNTEAFFGQGTRLTVV.

This chain connects TRBV6-5 to TRBJ1-5, with D uncertain. Per germline, CDR1 MNHEY and CDR2 SVGAGI. This CDR3 has 14 residues. Trimming took 0 bases from V and 4 from J, leaving 7 bases between them. As DNA, the CDR3 is TGTGCCAGCAGTTACTCGCAGGTGAATCAGCCCCAGCATTTT. Amino acid sequence: CASSYSQVNQPQHF.

The rearrangement uses TRBV29-1 and TRBJ1-1; TRBD1 agrees at 11 bases. CDR1 SQVTM and CDR2 ANQGSEA come from the germline V gene. The ends lost 5 bases at V and 5 bases at J; junction bases unmatched: 4. The CDR3 is 13 residues long. The CDR3, as DNA: TGCAGCGTTACTGGACAGGGGGCTACTGAAGCTTTCTTT. Its protein is CSVTGQGATEAFF.

The chain is built from TRBV27 and TRBJ1-6; perhaps TRBD1 as D (5 bases). The germline CDR1 and CDR2 sequences are MNHEY and SMNVEV (reference sequence). Trimming shortened V by 1 base and J by 7 bases, and 17 bases separated the two germline ends. The CDR3 extends over 17 amino acids. The CDR3 sequence is CASSLLQGDLPNSPLHF. The DNA of the CDR3 is TGTGCCAGCAGTTTATTGCAGGGCGATCTACCCAATTCACCCCTCCACTTT.

The chain couples TRBV27 to TRBJ1-1, with a possible D match to TRBD1 (6 bases). CDR1 and CDR2 from the germline V gene are MNHEY and SMNVEV (reference sequence). This CDR3 comprises 13 residues. Trimming removed 3 bases at V and 4 bases at J, with 9 bases between. In DNA form, the CDR3 reads TGTGCCAGCAGTTTCCAAGGGGGCACTGAAGCTTTCTTT. This gives the protein CASSFQGGTEAFF.

The V call is TRBV9, the J call TRBJ2-1, with no clear D. This CDR3 comprises 15 residues. The V gene lost 0 bases and the J gene lost 5 bases, with 12 bases spanning the gap. Per germline, CDR1 SGDLS and CDR2 YYNGEE. CDR3 nucleotide sequence: TGTGCCAGCAGCGTAGTCCCAGGTGAGAACAATGAGCAGTTCTTC. This gives the protein CASSVVPGENNEQFF.

CDR3 sequence (DNA): TGTGCCAGCAGCTTGGCCGGGGGGAGTCCCTACGAGCAGTACTTC. Its protein is CASSLAGGSPYEQYF. J is TRBJ2-7 and V is TRBV5-4, with 7 nucleotides matching TRBD2. The trim removed 0 bases at V and 2 bases at J, leaving 5 bases unmatched. The CDR3 has 15 amino acids. Germline V lookup: CDR1 SGHNT, CDR2 YYREEE (reference sequence). Complete variable domain (other parts from reference TRBV5-4 and TRBJ2-7): ETGVTQSPTHLIKTRGQQVTLRCSSQSGHNTVSWYQQALGQGPQFIFQYYREEENGRGNFPPRFSGLQFPNYSSELNVNALELDDSALYLCASSLAGGSPYEQYFGPGTRLTVT.

This rearrangement joins TRBV7-2 to TRBJ2-1, with 9 bases aligning to TRBD2. Looked up from germline, CDR1 is SGHTA and CDR2 is FQGNSA. The V gene end was trimmed by 4 bases and the J gene end by 4 bases; junction bases not matched to a gene: 11. This CDR3 has 17 amino acids. CDR3 coding DNA: TGTGCCAGCAGCTCCAGAATCTCCAGCGGGGGGTACAATGAGCAGTTCTTC. Residues: CASSSRISSGGYNEQFF.

The genes are TRBV4-2 and TRBJ2-2, with 9 bases lining up with TRBD2. CDR1 is LGHNA and CDR2 is YNFKEQ in the germline V gene. After removal of 4 bases from V and 3 bases from J, the junction contained 15 bases not matched to a gene. This CDR3 comprises 19 residues. CDR3 nucleotides: TGTGCCAGCAGCCCCCTATTTAGCGGGGGCCAGGTGGACACCGGGGAGCTGTTTTTT. This gives the protein CASSPLFSGGQVDTGELFF.

Note on this clone: Sequence at one end of the junction differs from germline and may be a read error. The rearrangement joins TRBV5-5 to TRBJ2-2; 8 bases align to TRBD1. CDR1 and CDR2 (germline): SGHKS, YYEKEE (reference sequence). The length of the CDR3 is 17 residues. The CDR3 sequence: CASSPGQAPSRTGELFF. The DNA of the CDR3 is TGCGCCAGCAGCCCGGGACAGGCTCCCTCGAGGACCGGGGAGCTGTTTTTT.

This sequence joins TRBV29-1 and TRBJ1-1; TRBD1 aligns across 8 bases. CDR1 and CDR2 (germline): SQVTM, ANQGSEA. Trimming at V came to 6 bases and at J to 5 bases, leaving 5 bases not matched to a gene. The CDR3 covers 12 residues. CDR3 bases: TGCAGCGTAGACAGGGGTGGAACTGAAGCTTTCTTT. It specifies CSVDRGGTEAFF.